The following is a T cell receptor (beta chain) sequence with its context. As yet, its antigen is unknown. The sample comes from a study of T cell responses to AZD1222 COVID-19 vaccine. The method was immunoSEQ multiplex PCR; TCRdb's version includes in-frame clones alone and lacks a portion of them. The sample records around 120,000 clones, 70% to 85% being singletons. Study findings and constraints: Clonal diversity was possibly underestimated, and white British individuals and females predominated among donors. Baseline serostatus was positive in only six or seven AZD1222 recipients. Spike-spanning, vaccine-associated CD4 TCRs were dominant at 160-218 and 743-854.

This CDR3 is built from 16 residues. Germline V CDR1 and CDR2: SEHNR, FQNEAQ (reference sequence). V lost 1 base and J lost 2, with 13 bases in between. This receptor was obtained from an adult who received the AZD1222 COVID-19 vaccine. The material sequenced was peripheral blood, taken 28 days after the second AZD1222 dose. The chain combines TRBV7-9 with TRBJ2-3; perhaps TRBD1 as D (6 bases). The CDR3 DNA sequence: TGTGCCAGCAGCTTAGTTTTGGGGGCCACCACAGATACGCAGTATTTT. It encodes CASSLVLGATTDTQYF.